Shown below are 12 T cell receptor beta chains from a single sample sequenced in a study of post-analysis software for immune sequencing data. Study-level results: Compared with controls, patients had more of 4 to 6 TRBV segments, including TRBV5-6, TRBV5-1 and TRBV20-1.

For these receptors, no antigen is known. Unique-molecular-identifier-tagged TCR beta cDNA libraries were used. TCRdb ran MiXCR on the PCR reads and lists one entry per CDR3 protein. The sample lists a few hundred thousand distinct CDR3 sequences, roughly 40% occurring once. Sequencing was performed on blood. These receptors were obtained from a girl aged 2-15 years with multiple sclerosis.

V and J are TRBV12-3 or TRBV12-4 and TRBJ1-1, with unresolved D. This CDR3 spans 13 amino acids. V was cut by 4 bases and J by 1 base, with 7 bases left in between. The CDR3 region has the DNA TGTGCCAGCAGTTCAACAAGGAACACTGAAGCTTTCTTT. It codes for CASSSTRNTEAFF.

This rearrangement joins TRBV28 to TRBJ2-7; 10 bases map to TRBD1. Germline V gives CDR1 MDHEN, CDR2 SYDVKM. This CDR3 has 13 amino acids. Trimming at V came to 8 bases and at J to 2 bases, leaving 3 bases not matched to a gene. The DNA of the CDR3 is TGTGCCAGCGACAGGGGGCCGGCCTACGAGCAGTACTTC. It specifies CASDRGPAYEQYF.

The chain is built from TRBV15 and TRBJ2-1; 9 nucleotides agree with TRBD2. The better agreement between TRBJ2-7 and the DNA end casts doubt on the J call. The CDR3 is 17 residues long. Germline V lookup: CDR1 LNHNV, CDR2 YYDKDF (reference sequence). The CDR3, as DNA: TGTGCCACCAGCAGTATCGGCGGGGGGGCCGGGTTCGATGAGCAGTACTTC. Its translation: CATSSIGGGAGFDEQYF.

The genes are TRBV7-3 and TRBJ1-5; D is undetermined. V was shortened by 9 bases and J by 4 bases, with 7 bases between the two germline ends. This CDR3 spans 11 amino acids. CDR1 SGHTA and CDR2 FQGTGA come from the germline V gene. The chain's CDR3 is CARKLNQPQHF. The CDR3 bases are TGTGCCAGGAAATTAAATCAGCCCCAGCATTTT.

J is TRBJ2-1 and V is TRBV6-5; the D gene is possibly TRBD2 (6 bases). Trimming removed 5 bases from V and 7 bases from J, with 12 bases in between. Germline loops: CDR1 MNHEY, CDR2 SVGAGI. The CDR3 is made up of 13 amino acids. CDR3 coding DNA: TGTGCCAGCAGTCCTCCCCTAGCGAATGAGCAGTTCTTC. It translates to CASSPPLANEQFF.

The CDR3 is CASSLLSGHEQFF. CDR3 nucleotide sequence: TGTGCCAGCAGTTTGCTTAGCGGGCATGAGCAGTTCTTC. The chain uses TRBV28 and TRBJ2-1, with 7 positions matching TRBD2. The V gene's germline CDR1 is MDHEN and CDR2 SYDVKM. The trim removed 3 bases at V and 8 bases at J, leaving 4 bases unmatched. The CDR3 extends over 13 amino acids. The full variable domain, in which reference TRBV28 and TRBJ2-1 provide the parts outside the CDR3, is DVKVTQSSRYLVKRTGEKVFLECVQDMDHENMFWYRQDPGLGLRLIYFSYDVKMKEKGDIPEGYSVSREKKERFSLILESASTNQTSMYLCASSLLSGHEQFFGPGTRLTVL.

In the case of this clonotype: Its ends do not fully match the called genes, so a read error is possible. This rearrangement joins TRBV9 to TRBJ2-2, with 8 bases identical to TRBD2. CDR1 and CDR2 (germline): SGDLS, YYNGEE. The CDR3 spans 15 residues. CDR3 sequence reads: CASSVRAGATGERFF. For the CDR3, the DNA is TGTGCCAGCAGCGTACGAGCGGGAGCCACCGGGGAGCGGTTTTTT.

This chain connects TRBV7-2 to TRBJ2-1, with 10 bases aligning to TRBD2. The V and J ends lost 4 bases and 5 bases, in that order; junction bases with no gene match: 11. Germline-derived CDR1 and CDR2 are SGHTA and FQGNSA. The CDR3 is 17 amino acids. For the CDR3, the DNA is TGTGCCAGCAGCTCGAACCCCTCCCTAGCGGGAGACAATGAGCAGTTCTTC. This codes for CASSSNPSLAGDNEQFF.

The rearrangement joins TRBV28 to TRBJ2-7; 8 nucleotides match TRBD2. The CDR3 runs 13 residues. Germline CDR1 is MDHEN and CDR2 is SYDVKM. V lost 5 bases to trimming and J lost 2 bases; unmatched junction nucleotides: 2. CDR3 in amino acids: CASSRSGTYEQYF. The DNA of the CDR3 is TGTGCCAGCAGTCGTAGCGGGACCTACGAGCAGTACTTC.

The chain links TRBV5-1 to TRBJ2-7, with a possible D match to TRBD2 (6 bases). The V end was cut by 0 bases, the J end by 2 bases, with 12 bases between. Looked up from germline, CDR1 is SGHRS and CDR2 is YFSETQ. The CDR3 has 15 amino acids. The CDR3 loop reads CASSLAWGLAYEQYF. The CDR3 DNA reads TGCGCCAGCAGCTTGGCTTGGGGACTTGCCTACGAGCAGTACTTC.

The rearrangement uses TRBV7-2 and TRBJ2-7; a possible D gene is TRBD2 (6 bases). Per the germline V gene, CDR1 is SGHTA and CDR2 is FQGNSA. CDR3 length: 16 residues. V was clipped by 0 bases and J by 0 bases, with 12 bases between them. The CDR3 DNA reads as TGTGCCAGCAGCTTAGCCGGCGGGGTCAACTCCTACGAGCAGTACTTC. This translates into CASSLAGGVNSYEQYF.

This clonotype turned up a few times. The chain couples TRBV29-1 to TRBJ1-2; weak D call: TRBD1 (6 bases). The V gene lost 3 bases and the J gene lost 6 bases, with 14 bases spanning the gap. This CDR3 has 13 amino acids. Germline V gives CDR1 SQVTM, CDR2 ANQGSEA. CDR3 DNA: TGCAGCGTTGACTACAGGGAATCAGATGGCTACACCTTC. This sequence encodes CSVDYRESDGYTF.